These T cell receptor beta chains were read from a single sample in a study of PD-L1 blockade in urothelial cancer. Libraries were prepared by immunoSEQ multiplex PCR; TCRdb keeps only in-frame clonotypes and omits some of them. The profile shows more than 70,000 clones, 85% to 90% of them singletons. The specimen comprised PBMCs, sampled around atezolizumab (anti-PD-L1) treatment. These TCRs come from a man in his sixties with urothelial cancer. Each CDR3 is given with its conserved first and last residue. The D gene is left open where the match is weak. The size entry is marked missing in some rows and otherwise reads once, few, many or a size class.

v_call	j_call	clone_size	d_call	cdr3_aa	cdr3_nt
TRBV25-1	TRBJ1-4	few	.	CASSDQRQNEKLFF	TGTGCCAGCTCAGACCAACGACAGAATGAAAAACTGTTTTTT
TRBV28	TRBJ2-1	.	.	CASSLLRRENNEQFF	TGTGCCAGCAGTTTACTTCGTCGGGAAAACAATGAGCAGTTCTTC
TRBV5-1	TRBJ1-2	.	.	CASSGGVGPYGYTF	TGCGCCAGCAGTGGCGGGGTAGGTCCCTATGGCTACACCTTC
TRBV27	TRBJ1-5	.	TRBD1	CASSRTGGDQPQHF	TGTGCCAGCAGTCGGACAGGGGGCGATCAGCCCCAGCATTTT
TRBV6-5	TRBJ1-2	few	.	CASSKHGGNGYTF	TGTGCCAGCAGCAAACACGGGGGAAATGGCTACACCTTC
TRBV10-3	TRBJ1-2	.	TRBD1	CAMTDRGTGGYTF	TGTGCCATGACGGACAGGGGGACTGGTGGCTACACCTTC
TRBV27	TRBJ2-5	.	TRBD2	CASSLFSWGDSRGAQETQYF	TGTGCCAGCAGTTTATTTTCGTGGGGTGACTCGCGGGGGGCCCAAGAGACCCAGTACTTC
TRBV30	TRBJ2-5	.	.	CAWSQGYPETQYF	TGTGCCTGGAGCCAGGGCTATCCGGAGACCCAGTACTTC
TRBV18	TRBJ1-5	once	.	CASSPDSSNQPQHF	TGTGCCAGCTCACCCGACAGCAGCAATCAGCCCCAGCATTTT
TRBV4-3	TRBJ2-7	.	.	CASSQDGSIYEQYF	TGCGCCAGCAGCCAAGACGGGAGTATCTACGAGCAGTACTTC
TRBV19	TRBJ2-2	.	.	CASSIVGYTGELFF	TGTGCCAGTAGTATAGTCGGGTACACCGGGGAGCTGTTTTTT
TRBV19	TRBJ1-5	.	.	CASIATGQFNQPQHF	TGTGCCAGTATAGCTACAGGGCAGTTCAATCAGCCCCAGCATTTT
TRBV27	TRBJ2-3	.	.	CASVDSGTQSYTQYF	TGTGCCAGCGTGGATTCCGGGACTCAATCATATACGCAGTATTTT
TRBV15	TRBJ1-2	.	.	CATSRDQRGGEYGYTF	TGTGCCACCAGCAGAGATCAGCGCGGGGGCGAGTATGGCTACACCTTC
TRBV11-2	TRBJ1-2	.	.	CASSLLYRDNYGYTF	TGTGCCAGCAGCTTGCTTTACAGAGACAACTATGGCTACACCTTC
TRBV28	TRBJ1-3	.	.	CASSLGRSSGNTIYF	TGTGCCAGCAGTTTGGGGAGGAGCTCTGGAAACACCATATATTTT
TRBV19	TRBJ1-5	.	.	CASSPRGGFSNQPQHF	TGTGCCAGTAGTCCTCGGGGAGGGTTTAGCAATCAGCCCCAGCATTTT
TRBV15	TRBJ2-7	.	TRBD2	CATSSGGASYEQYF	TGTGCCACCAGCAGCGGGGGGGCCTCCTACGAGCAGTACTTC
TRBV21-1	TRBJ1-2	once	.	CASSKVGEGAGNGYTF	.
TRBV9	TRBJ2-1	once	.	CASSVDWASRDEQFF	TGTGCCAGCAGCGTAGATTGGGCCTCGCGGGATGAGCAGTTCTTC
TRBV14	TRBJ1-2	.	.	CASSQRRDTVGYTF	TGTGCCAGCAGCCAGCGACGGGACACAGTCGGCTACACCTTC
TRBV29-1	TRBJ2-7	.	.	CSVVRKSGEQYF	TGCAGCGTCGTGAGGAAATCGGGGGAGCAGTACTTC
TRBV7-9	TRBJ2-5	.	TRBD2	CASSLELRGQETQYF	TGTGCCAGCAGCTTAGAATTGCGGGGGCAAGAGACCCAGTACTTC
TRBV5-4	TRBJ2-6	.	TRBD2	CASTGRGPGANVLTF	TGTGCCAGCACCGGGAGGGGACCTGGGGCCAACGTCCTGACTTTC
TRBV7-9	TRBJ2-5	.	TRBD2	CASSRTSGSQYF	TGTGCCAGCAGCCGGACTAGCGGTTCCCAGTACTTC
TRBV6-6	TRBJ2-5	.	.	CASSSAEPGAETQYF	TGTGCCAGCAGCTCAGCGGAACCCGGTGCAGAGACCCAGTACTTC
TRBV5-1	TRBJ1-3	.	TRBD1	CASSLVPGQGSSGNTIYF	TGCGCCAGCAGCTTGGTCCCGGGACAGGGTTCCTCAGGAAACACCATATATTTT
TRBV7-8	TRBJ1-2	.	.	CASSPGRGYGYTF	TGTGCCAGCAGCCCGGGTAGAGGCTATGGCTACACCTTC
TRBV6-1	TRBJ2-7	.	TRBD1	CASSEWTGGNWYF	TGTGCCAGCAGTGAATGGACAGGGGGTAATTGGTACTTC
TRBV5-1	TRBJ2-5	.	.	CASSLQAGKEETQYF	TGCGCCAGCAGCTTGCAGGCAGGGAAGGAAGAGACCCAGTACTTC
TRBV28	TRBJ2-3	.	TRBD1	CASSWGQGGVDTQYF	TGTGCCAGCAGTTGGGGACAGGGGGGGGTAGATACGCAGTATTTT
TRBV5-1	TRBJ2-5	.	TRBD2	CASSISGGIETQYF	TGCGCCAGCAGCATTAGCGGGGGGATTGAGACCCAGTACTTC
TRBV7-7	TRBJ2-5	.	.	CASSLGGNQETQYF	TGTGCCAGCAGCTTAGGAGGGAACCAAGAGACCCAGTACTTC
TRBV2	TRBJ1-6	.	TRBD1	CASKTGGPNSPLHF	TGTGCCAGCAAGACAGGGGGTCCTAATTCACCCCTCCACTTT
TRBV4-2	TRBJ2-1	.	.	CASSQDKVETDEQFF	TGTGCCAGCAGCCAAGATAAGGTCGAGACAGATGAGCAGTTCTTC
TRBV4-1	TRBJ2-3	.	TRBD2	CASSQDALAGRGGVGRTDTQYF	TGCGCCAGCAGCCAAGATGCCTTAGCGGGAAGGGGTGGGGTGGGTCGTACAGATACGCAGTATTTT
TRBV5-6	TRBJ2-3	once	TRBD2	CASSRWAGEDTQYF	TGTGCCAGCAGCCGGTGGGCGGGGGAGGATACGCAGTATTTT
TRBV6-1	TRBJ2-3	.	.	CTSHLAGGTDTQYF	TGTACGAGCCACCTGGCAGGGGGGACAGATACGCAGTATTTT
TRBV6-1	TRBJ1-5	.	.	CASSDRVLSNQPQHF	TGTGCCAGCAGTGACAGGGTTTTGAGCAATCAGCCCCAGCATTTT
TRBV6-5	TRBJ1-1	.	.	CASIDGGTEAFF	TGTGCCAGCATCGACGGGGGAACTGAAGCTTTCTTT
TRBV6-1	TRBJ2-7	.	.	CASSQRDSYEQYF	TGTGCCAGCAGCCAACGTGACAGCTACGAGCAGTACTTC
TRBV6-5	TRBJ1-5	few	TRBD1	CASSWGTGPDLPQHF	TGTGCCAGCAGTTGGGGGACAGGTCCTGATTTACCCCAGCATTTT
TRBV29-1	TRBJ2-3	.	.	CSVDLFSADTQYF	TGCAGCGTTGATTTGTTTTCGGCAGATACGCAGTATTTT
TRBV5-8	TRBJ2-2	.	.	CASSSGHWGAGELFF	TGTGCCAGCAGCTCGGGACACTGGGGAGCCGGGGAGCTGTTTTTT
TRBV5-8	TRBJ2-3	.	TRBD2	CASSLEGLAGGWGTDTQYF	TGTGCCAGCAGCTTGGAGGGACTAGCGGGAGGATGGGGCACAGATACGCAGTATTTT
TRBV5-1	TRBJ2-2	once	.	CASSLNTPRFQERANTGELFF	TGCGCCAGCAGCTTGAACACCCCCCGGTTTCAGGAGAGGGCGAACACCGGGGAGCTGTTTTTT
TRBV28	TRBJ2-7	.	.	CANERGYEQYF	TGTGCCAACGAACGGGGGTACGAGCAGTACTTC
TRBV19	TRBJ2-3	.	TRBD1	CASKDRGLTDTQYF	TGTGCCAGTAAGGACAGGGGGCTGACAGATACGCAGTATTTT
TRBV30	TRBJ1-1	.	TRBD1	CAWSTRDRGNTEAFF	TGTGCCTGGAGTACCAGGGACAGGGGAAACACTGAAGCTTTCTTT
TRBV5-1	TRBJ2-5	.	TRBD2	CATSPSGYQETQYF	TGCGCCACCTCCCCTAGCGGGTACCAAGAGACCCAGTACTTC
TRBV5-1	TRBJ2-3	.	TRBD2	CASRRSGEGDTQYF	TGCGCCAGCAGAAGAAGCGGGGAGGGGGATACGCAGTATTTT
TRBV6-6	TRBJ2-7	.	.	CAGGASPSSTYEQYF	TGTGCCGGCGGCGCGTCACCTTCGTCGACCTACGAGCAGTACTTC
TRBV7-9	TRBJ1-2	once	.	CASSLATARGYTF	TGTGCCAGCAGCTTAGCGACGGCCAGGGGCTACACCTTC